The 9 T cell receptor beta chains presented below share a single source sample, sequenced in a study of T cells after yellow fever vaccination. A single record per CDR3 protein comes from TCRdb applying MiXCR to the 5' RACE reads. There are about 53,000 distinct CDR3 sequences in the sample; about 5.6% occur only once, and 25% to 40% lies in the top ten. The material sequenced was PBMCs, either bulk or a sorted T-cell subset (CD4+, CD8+, memory, or dextramer-sorted; not recorded which), taken on the day of the yellow fever booster vaccination. The receptors shown here come from a man younger than 35 who received the YFV17D yellow fever vaccine.

The chain recombines TRBV7-9 with TRBJ1-4, with D possibly matching TRBD1 (6 bases). Germline loops: CDR1 SEHNR, CDR2 FQNEAQ (reference sequence). The CDR3 contains 14 residues. Trimming stripped 1 base from V and 9 bases from J, with 12 bases between. The CDR3 loop reads CASSLGGARKKLFF. The CDR3 DNA sequence: TGTGCCAGCAGCTTAGGGGGGGCGCGGAAAAAACTGTTTTTT.

This clonotype was seen at least ten times. The V gene is TRBV4-3, the J gene TRBJ1-5, with a weak D call TRBD1 (6 bases). The CDR3 totals 16 residues. The germline CDR1 and CDR2 sequences are LGHNA and YSLEER. Trimming took 0 bases from V and 6 from J, leaving 15 bases between them. CDR3 protein: CASSQDGPGGGQPQHF. The CDR3 nucleotides read TGCGCCAGCAGCCAAGATGGCCCTGGGGGCGGTCAGCCCCAGCATTTT.

This clonotype was recorded at least ten times. The rearrangement joins TRBV20-1 to TRBJ2-7; perhaps TRBD1 as D (5 bases). There are 14 residues in the CDR3. V lost 1 base, J lost 2 bases, and 12 bases lay in between. Germline CDR1 reads DFQATT; CDR2 reads SNEGSKA (reference sequence). CDR3 sequence reads: CSARGASGTYEQYV. The CDR3 DNA reads TGCAGTGCTAGAGGGGCTTCAGGGACCTACGAGCAGTACGTC.

There are a few counts of this clonotype. This chain links TRBV15 with TRBJ2-3; D is perhaps TRBD2 (6 bases). The CDR3 extends over 16 amino acids. V was cut by 5 bases and J by 3 bases, with 18 bases left in between. Germline V gene data show CDR1 as LNHNV and CDR2 as YYDKDF (reference sequence). This CDR3 is CATSGRLEVGTDTQYF. CDR3 nucleotides: TGTGCCACCAGCGGCAGACTAGAAGTGGGTACAGATACGCAGTATTTT.

This clonotype occurred many times. The chain has TRBV9 and TRBJ2-7; D is uncertain. With 4 bases removed from V and 3 bases from J, the gap between germline ends came to 14 bases. Germline V gene sequence: CDR1 SGDLS, CDR2 YYNGEE. The length of the CDR3 is 14 residues. The CDR3 DNA reads TGTGCCAGCAGCCCCCTCGGGCAGAGCTACGAGCAGTACTTC. Amino acids: CASSPLGQSYEQYF.

This clonotype was observed at least ten times. CDR3 sequence (DNA): TGTGCCAGCAGTTACTCGCGGGGGAAAGAGACCCAGTACTTC. Amino acids: CASSYSRGKETQYF. The chain has TRBV6-2 or TRBV6-3 and TRBJ2-5; TRBD2 matches 7 bases. The CDR3 runs 14 residues. Germline values: CDR1 MNHEY, CDR2 SVGEGT. J lost 3 bases, V lost 0 bases, and 1 base had no gene match.

There are many counts of this clonotype. V gene TRBV29-1 combines with J gene TRBJ2-5; D call uncertain. V dropped 5 bases and J dropped 8 bases, with 18 bases sitting between them. CDR1 SQVTM and CDR2 ANQGSEA come from the germline V gene. The CDR3 has 13 amino acids. The CDR3 is CSVSDTAPGTQYF. The DNA of the CDR3 is TGCAGCGTTAGCGACACCGCCCCCGGAACCCAGTACTTC.

This chain joins TRBV4-3 and TRBJ1-6; TRBD1 might be the D (6 bases). Germline loops: CDR1 LGHNA, CDR2 YSLEER. The CDR3 runs 19 residues. Trimming pared 4 bases from V and 0 bases from J, leaving 19 bases between. The CDR3 DNA sequence: TGCGCCAGCAGCCTCGGACAGTATCTCCCCAGCTCCTATAATTCACCCCTCCACTTT. It encodes CASSLGQYLPSSYNSPLHF.

This clonotype was seen at least ten times. The rearrangement uses TRBV4-3 and TRBJ1-2; D possibly corresponds to TRBD1 (6 bases). V lost 0 bases to trimming and J lost 5 bases, with 13 bases between them. This CDR3 is 15 amino acids long. Germline V lookup: CDR1 LGHNA, CDR2 YSLEER. CDR3 loop: CASSQDYTGRYGYTF. CDR3 DNA: TGCGCCAGCAGCCAAGACTATACAGGGAGGTATGGCTACACCTTC.